These 26 T cell receptor beta chains came from one sample sequenced in a study of blood T cell repertoires in COVID-19. The assay was immunoSEQ multiplex PCR, and TCRdb's table has in-frame clones only and misses some. The table lists about 250,000 clones, 65% to 85% of them singletons, with about 15% in the top ten. Sample: peripheral blood. The origin of the receptors is a person aged 65 to 85 with COVID-19, enrolled during active disease.

V usage is TRBV5-1 and J usage is TRBJ2-1, with 8 bases identical to TRBD2. This CDR3 is 13 amino acids long. V shed 0 bases, J shed 7 bases, and the junction held 0 bases outside the gene matches. Germline assignment: CDR1 SGHRS and CDR2 YFSETQ. The CDR3 here is CASSLVAGNEQFF. As DNA, the CDR3 is TGCGCCAGCAGCTTGGTAGCGGGAAATGAGCAGTTCTTC.

The chain couples TRBV3-1 (or the pseudogene TRBV3-2) to TRBJ2-7, with a weak D call TRBD2 (5 bases). Trimming left V 4 bases short and J 2 bases short, with 6 bases between. Germline V gene data show CDR1 as LGHDT and CDR2 as YNNKEL (reference sequence). This CDR3 spans 12 amino acids. The CDR3 loop reads CASSRLTYEQYF. Here the CDR3 DNA reads TGTGCCAGCAGCCGACTAACCTACGAGCAGTACTTC.

This chain links TRBV3-1 (or the pseudogene TRBV3-2) with TRBJ2-2; D is perhaps TRBD2 (5 bases). Germline-derived CDR1 and CDR2 are LGHDT and YNNKEL (reference sequence). V was pared by 4 bases and J by 5 bases, with 8 bases between. The CDR3 runs 13 residues. CDR3 in DNA: TGTGCCAGCAGCCGTACGGGGACCGGGGAGCTGTTTTTT. This encodes CASSRTGTGELFF.

The V and J genes are TRBV27 and TRBJ2-4; a weak D match, TRBD2 (5 bases). This CDR3 contains 16 residues. Trimming cost V 2 bases and J 2 bases, with 13 bases left between them. Per the germline V gene, CDR1 is MNHEY and CDR2 is SMNVEV (reference sequence). CDR3 sequence: CASSLGQVGTKNIQYF. The CDR3 DNA sequence: TGTGCCAGCAGTTTAGGGCAGGTCGGGACCAAAAACATTCAGTACTTC.

The CDR3 coding sequence is TGTGCCAGCTCACCACGTGCTGGGCAGATCAATCAGCCCCAGCATTTT. Translated, it gives CASSPRAGQINQPQHF. The rearrangement links TRBV18 to TRBJ1-5; D not resolved. Deletions cut 1 base from V and 3 bases from J, with 13 bases between. This CDR3 is built from 16 residues. Germline loops: CDR1 KGHSH, CDR2 LQKENI.

CDR3 sequence (DNA): TGCGCCAGCAGCTCTTACTCCACAGGGGGCGCTGGGGGCTACACCTTC. Protein product: CASSSYSTGGAGGYTF. This chain connects TRBV5-1 to TRBJ1-2; 9 positions match TRBD1. The CDR3 covers 16 residues. CDR1 and CDR2 (germline): SGHRS, YFSETQ. With 3 bases clipped from V and 8 bases from J, the junction kept 14 bases outside the gene matches. Variable domain in full (rest from reference TRBV5-1 and TRBJ1-2): KAGVTQTPRYLIKTRGQQVTLSCSPISGHRSVSWYQQTPGQGLQFLFEYFSETQRNKGNFPGRFSGRQFSNSRSEMNVSTLELGDSALYLCASSSYSTGGAGGYTFGSGTRLTVV.

The chain recombines TRBV21-1 with TRBJ2-7; the D call TRBD2 from the table was never checked on the DNA. TRBV21-1 is a pseudogene. The CDR3 consists of 13 residues. CDR3 nucleotides: TGTGCCAGCAGCAAAGGTGAAAGGAGCGAGCAGTACTTC. Translation: CASSKGERSEQYF.

This clone appeared a few times. The chain recombines TRBV11-3 with TRBJ1-2; D possibly corresponds to TRBD1 (6 bases). The V end lost 1 base, the J end lost 11 bases, and 11 bases lay between the germline ends. The CDR3 runs 12 residues. Germline values: CDR1 SGHNT, CDR2 YENEEA. The CDR3 spells CASSLGGQWYTF. The CDR3, as DNA: TGTGCCAGCAGCTTAGGTGGACAGTGGTACACCTTC.

The genes are TRBV14 and TRBJ1-2, with D maybe TRBD1 (5 bases). Deletions cut 0 bases from V and 5 bases from J, with 13 bases between. CDR3 size: 15 residues. Per germline, CDR1 SGHDN and CDR2 FVKESK. The CDR3, as DNA: TGTGCCAGCAGCCAAGATCGGGGGGGTTCATATGGCTACACCTTC. Translation: CASSQDRGGSYGYTF.

This clone was picked up one time. The chain uses TRBV4-3 and TRBJ1-4; D may be TRBD1 (6 bases). The CDR3 runs 18 residues. CDR1 is LGHNA and CDR2 is YSLEER in the germline V gene. Trimming cost V 1 base and J 7 bases, with 22 bases left between them. The CDR3 protein is CASSQVRDTRGLGEKLFF. CDR3 bases: TGCGCCAGCAGCCAAGTCAGGGACACGCGGGGGTTAGGTGAAAAACTGTTTTTT.

V and J are TRBV28 and TRBJ2-7, with D hard to call. The CDR3 contains 14 residues. The V and J ends lost 5 bases and 0 bases respectively, with 11 bases between them. From germline, CDR1 is MDHEN and CDR2 SYDVKM. The CDR3 protein is CASSLQPSSYEQYF. The CDR3 DNA reads as TGTGCCAGCAGTCTACAGCCGAGCTCCTACGAGCAGTACTTC.

V is TRBV28 and J is TRBJ1-2, with a tentative D call TRBD1 (5 bases). Germline CDR1 is MDHEN and CDR2 is SYDVKM. Trimming shortened V by 7 bases and J by 0 bases, and 21 bases separated the two germline ends. The CDR3 loop spans 17 amino acids. The CDR3 DNA follows: TGTGCCAGCACCGCCGGGGGGGGTCTCCCGCCTAACTATGGCTACACCTTC. This codes for CASTAGGGLPPNYGYTF.

The J gene is TRBJ1-6, the V gene TRBV30; possibly TRBD1 for D (5 bases). The CDR3 loop spans 16 amino acids. V lost 3 bases and J lost 5, with 17 bases in between. Germline CDR1 is GTSNPN and CDR2 is SVGIG (reference sequence). The CDR3 DNA follows: TGTGCCTGGAGGTTCTACACAGGCGGAGATAATTCACCCCTCCACTTT. Translated, it gives CAWRFYTGGDNSPLHF. Using reference TRBV30 and TRBJ1-6 for the parts outside the CDR3, the full variable domain is SQTIHQWPATLVQPVGSPLSLECTVEGTSNPNLYWYRQAAGRGLQLLFYSVGIGQISSEVPQNLSASRPQDRQFILSSKKLLLSDSGFYLCAWRFYTGGDNSPLHFGNGTRLTVT.

The rearrangement uses TRBV10-3 and TRBJ1-5; 8 nucleotides agree with TRBD1. The germline gives CDR1 ENHRY, CDR2 SYGVKD. The CDR3 length is 16 residues. Trimming cost V 2 bases and J 0 bases; bases outside gene matches: 3. For the CDR3, the DNA is TGTGCCATCAGTGAGACAGGGGGTATTAGCAATCAGCCCCAGCATTTT. It yields the protein CAISETGGISNQPQHF.

V and J are TRBV19 and TRBJ2-7; D unresolved. The V gene lost 1 base and the J gene lost 3 bases, with 13 bases spanning the gap. This CDR3 is built from 15 residues. Germline V gene lookup returns CDR1 LNHDA and CDR2 SQIVND (reference sequence). The CDR3: CASSIVLRGFYEQYF. The CDR3 nucleotides read TGTGCCAGTAGTATAGTGTTAAGAGGATTCTACGAGCAGTACTTC.

This chain links TRBV6-5 with TRBJ1-2; D may be TRBD1 (6 bases). CDR3 length: 14 amino acids. Trimming stripped 2 bases from V and 6 bases from J, with 13 bases between. Germline V CDR1 and CDR2: MNHEY, SVGAGI. The CDR3 DNA reads TGTGCCAGCAGTTACATGGGGACACAGCATGGCTACACCTTC. Amino acid sequence: CASSYMGTQHGYTF.

This rearrangement joins TRBV15 to TRBJ2-3; a possible D gene is TRBD2 (6 bases). The CDR3 is 16 amino acids. V shed 1 base and J shed 4 bases, with 15 bases lying between them. Germline V gene sequence: CDR1 LNHNV, CDR2 YYDKDF (reference sequence). The CDR3 protein is CATSRVTGDYPDTQYF. The CDR3 region has the DNA TGTGCCACCAGCAGAGTTACGGGAGACTACCCAGATACGCAGTATTTT.

This clone was found once. The chain employs TRBV12-3 or TRBV12-4 and TRBJ2-7; D possibly corresponds to TRBD2 (5 bases). This CDR3 is built from 12 residues. Trimming pared 5 bases from V and 7 bases from J, leaving 12 bases between. The CDR3 DNA reads as TGTGCCAGCAGTCTGACTACTCCAGAGCAGTACTTC. Translation gives CASSLTTPEQYF.

The CDR3 loop is CASSRTGERESFYNEQFF. CDR3 DNA sequence: TGCGCCAGCAGTCGTACAGGCGAGCGGGAGTCTTTCTACAATGAGCAGTTCTTC. This chain links TRBV23-1 with TRBJ2-1, with 8 bases aligning to TRBD2. TRBV23-1 is identified as an open reading frame with a role that is uncertain. The CDR3 extends over 18 amino acids. Trimming removed 4 bases from V and 3 bases from J; junction bases left unmatched: 14.

The rearrangement joins TRBV5-4 to TRBJ1-2; no clear D gene. V was shortened by 0 bases and J by 2 bases, with 8 bases between the two germline ends. Germline assignment: CDR1 SGHNT and CDR2 YYREEE (reference sequence). The CDR3 has 14 amino acids. Here the CDR3 DNA reads TGTGCCAGCAGCTTGGCGCACCAGAACTATGGCTACACCTTC. It translates to CASSLAHQNYGYTF.

This sequence joins TRBV6-2 or TRBV6-3 and TRBJ2-7; 8 positions match TRBD1. Trimming cost V 5 bases and J 5 bases; bases outside gene matches: 11. This CDR3 region has 15 residues. Looked up from germline, CDR1 is MNHEY and CDR2 is SVGEGT. CDR3 sequence (DNA): TGTGCCAGCAGTCACGGACAGGGAAGAGGGCACGAGCAGTACTTC. It translates to CASSHGQGRGHEQYF.

This clone occurred once. This rearrangement joins TRBV6-2 or TRBV6-3 to TRBJ2-2; 11 bases map to TRBD2. Germline V gives CDR1 MNHEY, CDR2 SVGEGT. CDR3 length: 18 amino acids. The J segment lost 4 bases and the V segment lost 4 bases, leaving 11 bases of the junction unmatched. CDR3 amino acids: CASSSAASGGIGTGELFF. The CDR3 nucleotides read TGTGCCAGCAGTTCCGCGGCTAGCGGGGGGATCGGCACCGGGGAGCTGTTTTTT.

V is TRBV5-4 and J is TRBJ1-6, with 7 bases matching TRBD1. CDR1 and CDR2 (germline): SGHNT, YYREEE (reference sequence). CDR3 length: 18 amino acids. V was clipped by 3 bases and J by 8 bases; unmatched bases: 17. In nucleotides, the CDR3 is TGTGCCAGCAGCTCCCTGGGCAGGGGGATCCCGGGGGATTCACCCCTCCACTTT. Its translation: CASSSLGRGIPGDSPLHF.

The chain employs TRBV5-5 and TRBJ2-7; D gene ambiguous. Germline CDR1 reads SGHKS; CDR2 reads YYEKEE (reference sequence). This CDR3 is built from 14 residues. Trimming shortened V by 1 base and J by 2 bases, and 10 bases separated the two germline ends. The CDR3 bases are TGTGCCAGCAGCTTGCTGGGCAGTCCCTACGAGCAGTACTTC. Protein sequence: CASSLLGSPYEQYF.

V usage is TRBV7-2 and J usage is TRBJ1-2; no clear D. Germline CDR1 reads SGHTA; CDR2 reads FQGNSA. The CDR3 has 13 residues. The ends were cut back, 8 bases at V and 3 bases at J, with 13 bases in the middle. The CDR3 loop is CASGWRQHYGYTF. The CDR3 DNA reads as TGTGCCAGCGGTTGGAGGCAGCACTATGGCTACACCTTC.

The V and J genes are TRBV27 and TRBJ2-7; maybe TRBD2 (6 bases). Germline CDR1 is MNHEY and CDR2 is SMNVEV (reference sequence). CDR3 size: 14 residues. Deletions cut 2 bases from V and 7 bases from J, with 15 bases between. CDR3 coding DNA: TGTGCCAGCAGTTTAGGAGGGAACCCATGGGAGCAGTACTTC. Amino acids: CASSLGGNPWEQYF.